This T cell receptor beta chain comes out of a study of T cells after yellow fever vaccination. CDR1 and CDR2 (germline): LGHNA, YSLEER. The CDR3 is 18 residues long. V trimming: 4 bases; J trimming: 2 bases; junction bases outside the gene matches: 8. Findings and caveats of the study: The secondary response showed a weaker magnitude and a faster peak, day 5 versus 15. There was a small share of clonotypes that showed up in both the CD4 and CD8 compartments.

In this sample, this clonotype turned up a few times. Its cognate antigen is unknown. Researchers made TCR cDNA using 5'RACE template switching, and this step added a universal primer site and UMIs. One entry per CDR3 protein results from TCRdb running MiXCR on the 5' RACE reads. This table holds under 350,000 distinct CDR3 sequences, approximately 4% found once. V usage is TRBV4-3 and J usage is TRBJ2-3, with 14 bases fitting TRBD2. Here the sequenced sample was PBMCs, taken 5 days after the yellow fever booster vaccination. The TCR comes from a man aged 18 to 30 who received the YFV17D yellow fever vaccine. The CDR3 DNA sequence: TGCGCCAGCAGCCGAGCCGGGACTAGCGGGGGTCCCACAGATACGCAGTATTTT. Amino acids: CASSRAGTSGGPTDTQYF.